This T cell receptor (beta chain) is drawn from a study of T-cell reconstitution after alpha-beta-depleted transplantation in children. This clonotype was detected ten times or more. This CDR3 is built from 11 residues. Germline CDR1 reads SQVTM; CDR2 reads ANQGSEA. The trim removed 5 bases at V and 6 bases at J, leaving 4 bases unmatched. Unique molecular identifiers were incorporated when the TCRbeta library was constructed. TCRdb independently ran MiXCR on the PCR reads; one entry per CDR3 protein. Here the sample spans 200,000 to 250,000 distinct CDR3 sequences, 8.5% to 10% being singletons. This specimen was PBMCs from the stem cell graft donor, taken from the stem cell graft. V gene TRBV29-1 combines with J gene TRBJ2-7, with 7 bases lining up with TRBD2. The TCR sequence derives from a human donor who donated a stem cell graft to a child with acute lymphoblastic leukemia. CDR3 sequence: CSVSGEGEQYF. As DNA, the CDR3 is TGCAGCGTTAGCGGGGAGGGCGAGCAGTACTTC.